These 16 T cell receptor beta chains came from one sample sequenced in a study of T cells in Graves' hyperthyroidism and ophthalmopathy. Researchers amplified the TCR beta CDR3 regions from RNA transcripts. In the first-round RT-PCR of the TCR CDR3, the HTBI primer set was used. A single record per CDR3 protein comes from TCRdb applying MiXCR to the multiplex PCR reads. The sample has some 490,000 distinct CDR3 sequences, roughly 22% seen once. The source material was blood. The receptor source for this set is a woman aged 70-85 years with Graves' ophthalmopathy.

This clonotype has a handful of counts. The chain combines TRBV20-1 with TRBJ2-7; 8 bases agree with TRBD1. The germline CDR1 and CDR2 sequences are DFQATT and SNEGSKA (reference sequence). V lost 3 bases and J lost 4; bases outside the gene matches: 8. The CDR3 is made up of 14 amino acids. The CDR3 region has the DNA TGCAGTGCTAGGGGACAGGCAAGCCAGTACGAGCAGTACTTC. Amino acid sequence: CSARGQASQYEQYF.

V is TRBV5-5 and J is TRBJ1-1, with D unresolved. Between the trimmed V and J ends, which lost 6 bases and 1 base, there was a span of 16 bases. Germline V lookup: CDR1 SGHKS, CDR2 YYEKEE (reference sequence). This CDR3 is 15 amino acids long. The CDR3 spells CASTPGGLSNTEAFF. The CDR3 nucleotides are TGTGCCAGCACCCCGGGTGGCCTTTCGAACACTGAAGCTTTCTTT.

The V and J genes are TRBV6-8 and TRBJ1-2, with no clear D. The germline V gene encodes CDR1 MNHGY and CDR2 SAAAGT. There are 13 residues in the CDR3. V lost 2 bases and J 0 bases, leaving 4 bases between the germline ends. CDR3: CASSYAANYGYTF. Written as DNA, the CDR3 is TGTGCCAGCAGTTACGCAGCTAACTATGGCTACACCTTC.

This clonotype was detected a few times. The gene calls are TRBV20-1 and TRBJ2-5; TRBD1 is a possible D gene (6 bases). This CDR3 contains 12 residues. The ends were cut back, 5 bases at V and 3 bases at J, with 10 bases in the middle. Looked up from germline, CDR1 is DFQATT and CDR2 is SNEGSKA (reference sequence). In nucleotides, the CDR3 is TGCAGTGCTCACCCAGGGGAAGAGACCCAGTACTTC. Its translation: CSAHPGEETQYF.

The V gene is TRBV15, the J gene TRBJ1-3, with D unresolved. CDR1 is LNHNV and CDR2 is YYDKDF in the germline V gene (reference sequence). The CDR3 has 15 amino acids. V was clipped by 5 bases and J by 0 bases, with 11 bases between them. As DNA, the CDR3 is TGTGCCACCAGCGGACGCTCGGGCTCTGGAAACACCATATATTTT. Protein sequence: CATSGRSGSGNTIYF.

This clonotype appeared many times. The chain has TRBV12-3 or TRBV12-4 and TRBJ2-7; D might be TRBD2 (5 bases). The CDR3 is made up of 15 amino acids. The germline V and J ends were trimmed by 4 bases and 6 bases, with 19 bases remaining between them. The CDR3 region is CASSSQWTGFTEQYF. CDR3 nucleotides: TGTGCCAGCAGTTCCCAGTGGACGGGGTTTACCGAGCAGTACTTC.

This clonotype has a count of ten or more. The CDR3 loop is CASRPLRAHEQYF. In DNA form, the CDR3 reads TGTGCCAGCAGACCCTTAAGAGCGCACGAGCAGTACTTC. The genes are TRBV27 and TRBJ2-7; D not certain. The CDR3 contains 13 residues. CDR1 MNHEY and CDR2 SMNVEV come from the germline V gene (reference sequence). The V end was cut by 6 bases, the J end by 5 bases, with 14 bases between.

The rearrangement joins TRBV2 to TRBJ2-1, with D hard to call. The CDR3 runs to 15 residues. CDR1 and CDR2 from the germline V gene are SNHLY and FYNNEI. V gave up 6 bases and J gave up 0 bases, with 12 bases separating them. CDR3: CASSRYSSSYNEQFF. CDR3 DNA: TGTGCCAGCAGCAGGTATTCGAGCTCCTACAATGAGCAGTTCTTC.

The chain employs TRBV29-1 and TRBJ1-4; 8 nucleotides agree with TRBD1. Germline CDR1 reads SQVTM; CDR2 reads ANQGSEA. The length of the CDR3 is 15 residues. The junction had 6 bases not matched to a gene; V was cut back by 6 bases and J by 0 bases. CDR3 loop: CSVRQGQATNEKLFF. The CDR3 DNA reads TGCAGCGTCAGACAGGGGCAGGCAACTAATGAAAAACTGTTTTTT. Full variable domain (missing parts from reference TRBV29-1 and TRBJ1-4): SAVISQKPSRDICQRGTSLTIQCQVDSQVTMMFWYRQQPGQSLTLIATANQGSEATYESGFVIDKFPISRPNLTFSTLTVSNMSPEDSSIYLCSVRQGQATNEKLFFGSGTQLSVL.

This clonotype turned up a few times. The J gene is TRBJ1-6, the V gene TRBV30; D unresolved. Germline V gene sequence: CDR1 GTSNPN, CDR2 SVGIG (reference sequence). The CDR3 consists of 14 residues. V was shortened by 0 bases and J by 13 bases, with 16 bases between the two germline ends. CDR3 DNA sequence: TGTGCCTGGAGTGTACTGTTCGGTAATTTGCCCCTCCACTTT. Translation: CAWSVLFGNLPLHF.

In nucleotides, the CDR3 is TGCGCCAGCAGCCAAGGGGGAAACCAATACACAGATACGCAGTATTTT. This sequence encodes CASSQGGNQYTDTQYF. This chain uses TRBV4-3 with TRBJ2-3; D unresolved. Per germline, CDR1 LGHNA and CDR2 YSLEER. The CDR3 extends over 16 amino acids. Trimming left V 1 base short and J 2 bases short, with 13 bases between.

The chain joins TRBV27 to TRBJ2-1, with 8 bases aligning to TRBD2. Germline lookup yields CDR1 MNHEY and CDR2 SMNVEV (reference sequence). This CDR3 is 14 amino acids long. V lost 6 bases to trimming and J lost 12 bases; unmatched junction nucleotides: 13. The CDR3 bases are TGTGCCAGCAGGCGCGGAACGGGACTAGTGGGGCAGTTCTTC. Its protein product is CASRRGTGLVGQFF.

The chain uses TRBV5-1 and TRBJ2-1, with 8 bases that match TRBD2. The CDR3 spans 13 residues. With V trimmed by 3 bases and J by 7 bases, 3 bases remained unmatched. Germline values: CDR1 SGHRS, CDR2 YFSETQ. The CDR3 DNA reads TGCGCCAGCAGCTCGGGACTAGAGAATGAGCAGTTCTTC. Protein product: CASSSGLENEQFF.

This clonotype was recorded at least ten times. V gene TRBV28 combines with J gene TRBJ1-2; the match to TRBD1 covers 10 bases. J lost 4 bases, V lost 10 bases, and 9 bases had no gene match. The germline V gene encodes CDR1 MDHEN and CDR2 SYDVKM. This CDR3 region has 14 residues. The CDR3 DNA sequence: TGTGCCATCTCGACAGGGGGCGCATCCTATGGCTACACCTTC. It specifies CAISTGGASYGYTF.

Details on this clonotype: This may be a read error, as it is one base from a much larger clone. V is TRBV20-1 and J is TRBJ1-2; D is perhaps TRBD1 (5 bases). V was clipped by 0 bases and J by 5 bases, with 13 bases between them. This CDR3 contains 14 residues. In germline, CDR1 is DFQATT, CDR2 SNEGSKA (reference sequence). As DNA, the CDR3 is TGCAGTGCTAGAGATGACAGTGGAGGGTATGGCTACACCTTC. This encodes CSARDDSGGYGYTF.

V and J are TRBV5-1 and TRBJ2-1; 9 bases match TRBD2. The CDR3 loop spans 16 amino acids. Trimming removed 0 bases from V and 2 bases from J; junction bases left unmatched: 3. CDR1 and CDR2 from the germline V gene are SGHRS and YFSETQ. CDR3: CASSLASSGAYNEQFF. In DNA form, the CDR3 reads TGCGCCAGCAGCTTGGCCTCTAGCGGGGCCTACAATGAGCAGTTCTTC.